These 28 T cell receptor beta chains were sequenced from one sample in a study of early T cells in non-severe SARS-CoV-2 infection. TCRdb reanalysed the 5' RACE reads using MiXCR and keeps one entry per CDR3 protein. Here the sample spans tens of thousands of distinct CDR3 sequences, approximately 4.6% being singletons. The sample comprised whole blood. These receptors originate from an adult who was a healthcare worker with PCR-confirmed SARS-CoV-2 infection or an uninfected control (not recorded which).

This clonotype was recorded many times. This chain joins TRBV7-2 and TRBJ2-5; 8 bases line up with TRBD1. The CDR3 is 14 amino acids. V dropped 5 bases and J dropped 5; count of bases not matched to a gene: 7. Looked up from germline, CDR1 is SGHTA and CDR2 is FQGNSA. The CDR3 DNA reads as TGTGCCAGCAGCCCACGGACAGGGCCGGAGACCCAGTACTTC. It translates to CASSPRTGPETQYF. Full variable domain (outside the CDR3, taken from reference TRBV7-2 and TRBJ2-5): GAGVSQSPSNKVTEKGKDVELRCDPISGHTALYWYRQSLGQGLEFLIYFQGNSAPDKSGLPSDRFSAERTGGSVSTLTIQRTQQEDSAVYLCASSPRTGPETQYFGPGTRLLVL.

The chain recombines TRBV29-1 with TRBJ1-1; no clear D gene. The V gene's germline CDR1 is SQVTM and CDR2 ANQGSEA. CDR3 length equals 11 residues. Trimming removed 2 bases from V and 7 bases from J, with 8 bases in between. The CDR3 is CSVESGVEAFF. The DNA of the CDR3 is TGCAGCGTTGAATCCGGGGTTGAAGCTTTCTTT.

This clonotype has at least ten counts. The rearrangement uses TRBV11-2 and TRBJ1-1, with 9 nucleotides matching TRBD1. CDR3 size: 13 residues. J lost 4 bases, V lost 10 bases, and 7 bases had no gene match. CDR1 SGHAT and CDR2 FQNNGV come from the germline V gene. In DNA, the CDR3 is TGTGCCACCGGACAGGGGTCGGGCACTGAAGCTTTCTTT. Encoded protein: CATGQGSGTEAFF.

This clonotype was counted at least ten times. The chain links TRBV14 to TRBJ2-4; 7 bases fit TRBD1. The CDR3 loop spans 15 amino acids. CDR1 and CDR2 from the germline V gene are SGHDN and FVKESK. Losses at the gene ends were 3 bases for V and 5 bases for J; bases not matched to a gene: 7. The CDR3 DNA sequence: TGTGCCAGCAGCCACCAGACAGGGATGGAAAACATTCAGTACTTC. Protein product: CASSHQTGMENIQYF.

This clonotype was observed at least ten times. This CDR3 reads CASSMGSYEQYF. The CDR3 nucleotides read TGTGCCAGTAGTATGGGATCCTACGAGCAGTACTTC. The rearrangement joins TRBV19 to TRBJ2-7; D not resolved. The CDR3 loop spans 12 amino acids. V gave up 3 bases and J gave up 1 base, with 4 bases separating them. CDR1 is LNHDA and CDR2 is SQIVND in the germline V gene (reference sequence).

The chain employs TRBV14 and TRBJ1-1; D remains ambiguous. The CDR3 spans 13 residues. Germline V gene data show CDR1 as SGHDN and CDR2 as FVKESK. The V and J ends lost 1 base and 6 bases respectively, with 9 bases between them. In DNA form, the CDR3 reads TGTGCCAGCAGCCAAGTGTTCGGCGCTGAAGCTTTCTTT. It encodes CASSQVFGAEAFF.

This chain links TRBV29-1 with TRBJ1-2; 9 bases are a match to TRBD1. The CDR3 length is 13 residues. Per the germline V gene, CDR1 is SQVTM and CDR2 is ANQGSEA. V dropped 6 bases and J dropped 2; count of bases not matched to a gene: 4. The CDR3 nucleotides are TGCAGCGTCACCGGGACAGGGAACTATGGCTACACCTTC. It is translated as CSVTGTGNYGYTF.

This clonotype was counted ten times or more. J is TRBJ2-7 and V is TRBV30; maybe TRBD1 (5 bases). The length of the CDR3 is 14 residues. The V gene lost 0 bases and the J gene lost 1 base, with 10 bases spanning the gap. Per the germline V gene, CDR1 is GTSNPN and CDR2 is SVGIG (reference sequence). The CDR3 spells CAWSVPQGSYEQYF. The CDR3 coding sequence is TGTGCCTGGAGTGTACCGCAGGGATCCTACGAGCAGTACTTC.

Many counts were recorded for this clonotype. The V and J genes are TRBV28 and TRBJ1-1; 7 nucleotides align to TRBD1. CDR1 is MDHEN, CDR2 SYDVKM, per germline. With 6 bases clipped from V and 5 bases from J, the junction kept 9 bases outside the gene matches. This CDR3 spans 14 amino acids. CDR3 in amino acids: CASSLQGQGTEAFF. The CDR3 DNA reads as TGTGCCAGCAGCTTACAGGGGCAGGGGACTGAAGCTTTCTTT.

This clonotype appeared many times. The chain uses TRBV28 and TRBJ1-2, with unresolved D. The CDR3 has 12 residues. V dropped 2 bases and J dropped 2 bases, with 3 bases sitting between them. CDR1 and CDR2 (germline): MDHEN, SYDVKM. The CDR3 region is CASSLPNYGYTF. For the CDR3, the DNA is TGTGCCAGCAGTTTACCCAACTATGGCTACACCTTC.

This rearrangement joins TRBV29-1 to TRBJ2-1, with D unresolved. V shed 4 bases and J shed 3 bases, with 10 bases lying between them. CDR1 is SQVTM, CDR2 ANQGSEA, per germline. The CDR3 is made up of 13 amino acids. This CDR3 is CSVATEIYNEQFF. The CDR3 DNA reads as TGCAGCGTTGCAACAGAGATCTACAATGAGCAGTTCTTC.

This clonotype was recorded a few times. The chain couples TRBV6-1 to TRBJ2-7; 8 bases are a match to TRBD1. This CDR3 is built from 13 residues. CDR1 and CDR2 (germline): MNHNS, SASEGT. Trimming removed 5 bases from V and 3 bases from J; junction bases left unmatched: 3. The DNA of the CDR3 is TGTGCCAGCAGTCAGGGACAGGACTACGAGCAGTACTTC. The encoded protein is CASSQGQDYEQYF.

The chain has TRBV12-3 or TRBV12-4 and TRBJ1-1; the D gene is possibly TRBD1 (5 bases). The CDR3 is 14 amino acids. Trimming shortened V by 3 bases and J by 1 base, and 9 bases separated the two germline ends. CDR3 bases: TGTGCCAGCAGTTTTCAGGGTAAGAACACTGAAGCTTTCTTT. Protein sequence: CASSFQGKNTEAFF.

The genes are TRBV10-3 and TRBJ1-1, with D unclear. This CDR3 contains 13 residues. Per the germline V gene, CDR1 is ENHRY and CDR2 is SYGVKD. Trimming took 6 bases from V and 0 from J, leaving 8 bases between them. The DNA of the CDR3 is TGTGCCATCAGGGACCCCATGAACACTGAAGCTTTCTTT. Its translation is CAIRDPMNTEAFF.

CDR3 residues: CASSRTGTGDSYEQYF. The CDR3 DNA sequence: TGCGCCAGCAGCAGAACCGGGACAGGAGACTCCTACGAGCAGTACTTC. The chain has TRBV5-1 and TRBJ2-7; 8 positions match TRBD1. Germline CDR1 is SGHRS and CDR2 is YFSETQ. After removal of 4 bases from V and 0 bases from J, the junction contained 9 bases not matched to a gene. This CDR3 is built from 16 residues.

This clonotype was detected many times. The chain recombines TRBV7-3 with TRBJ2-1; a possible D gene is TRBD1 (5 bases). Trimming removed 6 bases from V and 0 bases from J, with 15 bases in between. CDR3 length: 16 amino acids. CDR1 is SGHTA, CDR2 FQGTGA, per germline. The CDR3 is CASRTNRMSSYNEQFF. Here the CDR3 DNA reads TGTGCCAGCAGAACGAACAGGATGAGCTCCTACAATGAGCAGTTCTTC.

This clonotype has at least ten counts. The chain employs TRBV12-3 or TRBV12-4 and TRBJ1-2; the D gene is possibly TRBD1 (6 bases). The CDR3 has 14 residues. The V and J ends lost 5 bases and 7 bases respectively, with 17 bases between them. CDR3 sequence reads: CASSLVYRESGYTF. Here the CDR3 DNA reads TGTGCCAGCAGTCTTGTCTACAGGGAATCTGGCTACACCTTC.

In its sample, this clonotype was seen many times. This chain links TRBV7-8 with TRBJ2-2, with D perhaps TRBD1 (6 bases). Trimming pared 5 bases from V and 3 bases from J, leaving 13 bases between. This CDR3 has 15 residues. CDR1 and CDR2 (germline): SGHVS, FQNEAQ. The CDR3 spells CASSARTAYTGELFF. CDR3 in DNA: TGTGCCAGCAGCGCAAGGACAGCCTACACCGGGGAGCTGTTTTTT.

This clonotype was picked up many times. The chain is built from TRBV2 and TRBJ2-3, with D possibly matching TRBD2 (5 bases). The CDR3 is 12 residues long. Trimming stripped 5 bases from V and 9 bases from J, with 12 bases between. The germline CDR1 and CDR2 sequences are SNHLY and FYNNEI. The CDR3 DNA follows: TGTGCCAGCAGTTACACGGACTTCACGCAGTATTTT. This sequence encodes CASSYTDFTQYF.

This clonotype was observed many times. J is TRBJ2-3 and V is TRBV20-1; a weak D match, TRBD1 (6 bases). The ends were cut back, 3 bases at V and 6 bases at J, with 16 bases in the middle. Germline assignment: CDR1 DFQATT and CDR2 SNEGSKA (reference sequence). The CDR3 runs 14 residues. The CDR3 bases are TGCAGTGCTAGGGCGTACAGGGCCCTGGATACGCAGTATTTT. This sequence encodes CSARAYRALDTQYF.

This clonotype was recorded at least ten times. The V gene is TRBV5-5, the J gene TRBJ2-7; D gene ambiguous. Germline CDR1 is SGHKS and CDR2 is YYEKEE (reference sequence). The CDR3 runs to 13 residues. The V end lost 0 bases, the J end lost 9 bases, and 13 bases lay between the germline ends. CDR3 sequence reads: CASSLAGSERQYF. The CDR3 nucleotides are TGTGCCAGCAGCTTGGCCGGGTCAGAACGGCAGTACTTC.

This clonotype was detected ten times or more. The gene calls are TRBV6-2 or TRBV6-3 and TRBJ2-5, with a possible D match to TRBD1 (6 bases). V was trimmed by 4 bases and J by 1 base, leaving 13 bases between them. In germline, CDR1 is MNHEY, CDR2 SVGEGT. The CDR3 totals 15 residues. The CDR3 region has the DNA TGTGCCAGCAGTTCGTTACAGGACAGCCAAGAGACCCAGTACTTC. It is translated as CASSSLQDSQETQYF.

The V and J genes are TRBV20-1 and TRBJ2-4; D gene uncertain. The V and J ends lost 8 bases and 4 bases respectively, with 15 bases between them. This CDR3 is built from 13 residues. From germline, CDR1 is DFQATT and CDR2 SNEGSKA (reference sequence). The DNA of the CDR3 is TGCAGTCCTGAACCCCTTAATAAAAACATTCAGTACTTC. It codes for CSPEPLNKNIQYF.

This clonotype has at least ten counts. V gene TRBV12-3 or TRBV12-4 combines with J gene TRBJ2-7; D uncertain. The V and J ends lost 7 bases and 0 bases respectively, with 13 bases between them. This CDR3 region has 14 residues. The chain's CDR3 is CASMTDVNSYEQYF. The DNA for the CDR3 is TGTGCCAGCATGACGGACGTCAACTCCTACGAGCAGTACTTC.

This clonotype was observed many times. The rearrangement joins TRBV20-1 to TRBJ2-5, with 7 positions matching TRBD1. V lost 8 bases and J lost 1; bases outside the gene matches: 10. This CDR3 comprises 14 residues. The germline CDR1 and CDR2 sequences are DFQATT and SNEGSKA (reference sequence). The chain's CDR3 is CSTNRGRAQETQYF. The CDR3 nucleotides are TGCAGTACCAACAGGGGACGTGCCCAAGAGACCCAGTACTTC.

This clonotype was recorded many times. The chain employs TRBV2 and TRBJ1-2; D is ambiguous. This CDR3 is built from 18 residues. V was pared by 1 base and J by 1 base, with 19 bases between. In germline, CDR1 is SNHLY, CDR2 FYNNEI. The CDR3 region is CASSEVAWRASDNYGYTF. CDR3 nucleotide sequence: TGTGCCAGCAGTGAAGTGGCGTGGCGAGCTTCAGATAACTATGGCTACACCTTC.

This clonotype was seen at least ten times. The chain has TRBV12-3 or TRBV12-4 and TRBJ2-2, with D tentatively TRBD1 (5 bases). V was clipped by 0 bases and J by 4 bases, with 6 bases between them. The length of the CDR3 is 14 residues. The CDR3 here is CASSLAGATGELFF. The CDR3 bases are TGTGCCAGCAGTTTAGCAGGGGCCACCGGGGAGCTGTTTTTT.

At least ten counts were recorded for this clonotype. The chain has TRBV7-2 and TRBJ2-3; TRBD1 matches 7 bases. Germline loops: CDR1 SGHTA, CDR2 FQGNSA. Trimming cost V 4 bases and J 2 bases; bases outside gene matches: 6. The CDR3 spans 15 residues. The CDR3 nucleotides are TGTGCCAGCAGCTCCACGGGACAGTCCACAGATACGCAGTATTTT. Protein: CASSSTGQSTDTQYF.